The 31 T cell receptor beta chains reported below all come from one sample, sequenced in a study of CD8 T cells in ankylosing spondylitis listed by TCRdb under 2017. Preparation of the library involved 5' RACE. The sequencer listed for this sample is Illumina HiSeq 2500. Starting from the raw public reads, TCRdb applied fastp trimming at Q25, assembled clones with MiXCR and retained in-frame beta chains. One record per CDR3 amino acid sequence lists the most common genes and DNA. In this sample the table shows approximately 110,000 distinct CDR3 sequences, around 24% of which occur a single time. More than 9% of the sample belongs to the ten largest clones. The specimen was synovial fluid, either unsorted or a sorted T cell fraction (not recorded which). Every receptor here comes from a male donor with ankylosing spondylitis.

This chain uses TRBV12-3 or TRBV12-4 with TRBJ2-1; D gene uncertain. Trimming left V 4 bases short and J 1 base short, with 11 bases between. The CDR3 totals 15 residues. The CDR3 sequence is CASSSRVMSYNEQFF. The CDR3, as DNA: TGTGCCAGCAGTTCTCGGGTCATGTCCTACAATGAGCAGTTCTTC.

This clonotype was counted a few times. This chain connects TRBV30 to TRBJ1-1, with 12 bases fitting TRBD1. The CDR3 sequence is 14 residues long. J lost 9 bases, V lost 2 bases, and 7 bases had no gene match. CDR1 is GTSNPN, CDR2 SVGIG, per germline (reference sequence). CDR3 region: CAWSLTGTGGKAFF. The DNA of the CDR3 is TGTGCCTGGAGTTTAACCGGGACAGGGGGCAAAGCTTTCTTT.

V usage is TRBV20-1 and J usage is TRBJ2-7; the D is unclear. The CDR3 covers 11 residues. Germline values: CDR1 DFQATT, CDR2 SNEGSKA (reference sequence). Trimming took 4 bases from V and 3 from J, leaving 7 bases between them. CDR3 in amino acids: CSANDNYEQYF. CDR3 coding DNA: TGCAGTGCTAATGACAACTACGAGCAGTACTTC.

This clonotype appeared a few times. The chain uses TRBV29-1 and TRBJ2-1, with 8 bases fitting TRBD2. The V segment lost 2 bases and the J segment 7 bases; nucleotides outside the gene matches: 7. CDR1 and CDR2 (germline): SQVTM, ANQGSEA. This CDR3 spans 14 amino acids. CDR3 amino acids: CSVERAGVGNEQFF. In DNA form, the CDR3 reads TGCAGCGTTGAAAGAGCGGGAGTTGGGAATGAGCAGTTCTTC.

The chain couples TRBV2 to TRBJ2-4; possible D gene TRBD2, 7 bases. Germline V gene data show CDR1 as SNHLY and CDR2 as FYNNEI. V was shortened by 7 bases and J by 7 bases, with 20 bases between the two germline ends. This CDR3 is 15 amino acids long. Written as DNA, the CDR3 is TGTGCCAGCACCCAGCAGGCAGGGGAGGGGAACATTCAGTACTTC. Protein product: CASTQQAGEGNIQYF. The variable domain in full, completed from reference TRBV2 and TRBJ2-4, reads EPEVTQTPSHQVTQMGQEVILRCVPISNHLYFYWYRQILGQKVEFLVSFYNNEISEKSEIFDDQFSVERPDGSNFTLKIRSTKLEDSAMYFCASTQQAGEGNIQYFGAGTRLSVL.

The chain joins TRBV2 to TRBJ2-7; 7 nucleotides line up with TRBD2. With V trimmed by 3 bases and J by 3 bases, 5 bases remained unmatched. The germline CDR1 and CDR2 sequences are SNHLY and FYNNEI. The CDR3 sequence is 14 residues long. CDR3 in amino acids: CASSDRKRDYEQYV. The CDR3 DNA follows: TGTGCCAGCAGTGATAGGAAGCGGGACTACGAGCAGTACGTC.

The V gene is TRBV20-1, the J gene TRBJ2-1, with 10 bases that match TRBD2. Germline V CDR1 and CDR2: DFQATT, SNEGSKA (reference sequence). The CDR3 totals 17 residues. The trim removed 5 bases at V and 2 bases at J, leaving 12 bases unmatched. The CDR3: CSAGRSSGSITYNEQFF. In DNA, the CDR3 is TGCAGTGCTGGACGGTCTAGCGGGAGTATAACCTACAATGAGCAGTTCTTC.

This chain links TRBV7-2 with TRBJ1-1, with D unclear. The CDR3 contains 12 residues. Trimming stripped 5 bases from V and 12 bases from J, with 16 bases between. The germline V gene has CDR1 SGHTA and CDR2 FQGNSA. The CDR3 DNA reads as TGTGCCAGCAGCCCTGGGTTCCCCGGAACTTTCTTT. Its translation: CASSPGFPGTFF.

V and J are TRBV29-1 and TRBJ2-5; the D is unclear. The CDR3 loop spans 9 amino acids. From germline, CDR1 is SQVTM and CDR2 ANQGSEA. In DNA form, the CDR3 reads TGCAGTGTAGGAGAGACCCAGTACTTC. This gives the protein CSVGETQYF.

The chain employs TRBV2 and TRBJ1-6; D may be TRBD1 (5 bases). The CDR3 totals 14 residues. Per germline, CDR1 SNHLY and CDR2 FYNNEI. V lost 7 bases to trimming and J lost 7 bases, with 14 bases between them. CDR3 nucleotides: TGTGCCAGCACTCTTTCGGGGGAAAATTCACCCCTCCACTTT. This gives the protein CASTLSGENSPLHF.

The chain employs TRBV6-5 and TRBJ2-1, with D possibly matching TRBD2 (7 bases). The germline V and J ends were trimmed by 3 bases and 10 bases, with 13 bases remaining between them. CDR1 MNHEY and CDR2 SVGAGI come from the germline V gene. The length of the CDR3 is 13 residues. This CDR3 reads CASSYSGGREQFF. The CDR3 nucleotides read TGTGCCAGCAGTTATTCGGGGGGCCGGGAGCAGTTCTTC.

This clonotype showed up just a few times. The chain links TRBV27 to TRBJ2-1; 10 positions match TRBD1. From germline, CDR1 is MNHEY and CDR2 SMNVEV (reference sequence). This CDR3 region has 14 residues. V shed 10 bases, J shed 7 bases, and the junction held 10 bases outside the gene matches. The CDR3 DNA follows: TGTGCCACCCAAGGACAGGGGGTGGGAAATGAGCAGTTCTTC. It translates to CATQGQGVGNEQFF.

This clonotype has more than one count but fewer than ten. This chain uses TRBV12-3 or TRBV12-4 with TRBJ2-7; D is tentatively TRBD1 or TRBD2 (5 bases each). V shed 0 bases and J shed 3 bases, with 6 bases lying between them. The CDR3 has 13 residues. CDR3 nucleotide sequence: TGTGCCAGCAGTTTAGCTGGGGGCTACGAGCAGTACTTC. Protein sequence: CASSLAGGYEQYF.

The rearrangement joins TRBV4-2 to TRBJ2-2, with 9 bases matching TRBD2. Germline CDR1 LGHNA, CDR2 YNFKEQ. CDR3 size: 14 residues. V shed 7 bases, J shed 4 bases, and the junction held 4 bases outside the gene matches. This CDR3 is CASTLRGGTGELFF. Written as DNA, the CDR3 is TGTGCCAGCACATTGCGGGGGGGCACCGGGGAGCTGTTTTTT.

This clonotype was seen repeatedly, ten times or more. The V gene is TRBV7-9, the J gene TRBJ2-5, with D tentatively TRBD1 (5 bases). Germline V gene sequence: CDR1 SEHNR, CDR2 FQNEAQ (reference sequence). CDR3 length equals 13 residues. V lost 5 bases, J lost 1 base, and 8 bases lay in between. The CDR3 DNA sequence: TGTGCCAGCAGCCTGGACACCCAAGAGACCCAGTACTTC. Residues: CASSLDTQETQYF.

This clonotype was seen just once. The chain links TRBV5-6 to TRBJ2-7; D might be TRBD2 (6 bases). There are 13 residues in the CDR3. CDR1 SGHDT and CDR2 YYEEEE come from the germline V gene. The CDR3 DNA is TGTGCCATCAGCCCCTGGGACTTGGCGGGGCAGTACGTC. Amino acids: CAISPWDLAGQYV.

This clonotype was observed a handful of times. The rearrangement links TRBV5-4 to TRBJ2-1, with a tentative D call TRBD2 (6 bases). The germline V gene has CDR1 SGHNT and CDR2 YYREEE (reference sequence). Between the trimmed V and J ends, which lost 3 bases and 5 bases, there was a span of 12 bases. The CDR3 runs to 14 residues. CDR3 coding DNA: TGTGCCAGCAGCTCGCTAGCGAGAAACAATGAGCAGTTCTTC. This codes for CASSSLARNNEQFF.

This clonotype was seen repeatedly, ten times or more. This chain connects TRBV4-2 to TRBJ1-5; possibly TRBD1 for D (5 bases). V was pared by 3 bases and J by 0 bases, with 9 bases between. This CDR3 spans 15 amino acids. The germline V gene has CDR1 LGHNA and CDR2 YNFKEQ. The CDR3: CASSQEGYSNQPQHF. The CDR3 bases are TGTGCCAGCAGCCAGGAGGGGTATAGCAATCAGCCCCAGCATTTT.

The rearrangement links TRBV9 to TRBJ2-7; TRBD1 or TRBD2 may be the D gene (5 bases each). V was clipped by 0 bases and J by 4 bases, with 11 bases between them. Germline V lookup: CDR1 SGDLS, CDR2 YYNGEE. The CDR3 length is 14 residues. The CDR3 reads CASSVAPEGYEQYF. The DNA for the CDR3 is TGTGCCAGCAGCGTAGCACCCGAGGGGTACGAGCAGTACTTC.

The rearrangement uses TRBV12-3 or TRBV12-4 and TRBJ2-1; D remains unclear. The ends were cut back, 1 base at V and 8 bases at J, with 6 bases in the middle. The CDR3 covers 12 residues. Here the CDR3 reads CASSLGLHEQFF. The CDR3 DNA is TGTGCCAGCAGTTTAGGGCTCCATGAGCAGTTCTTC.

In this sample, this clonotype turned up a few times. The J gene is TRBJ1-4, the V gene TRBV14; no firm D call. Germline V gene data show CDR1 as SGHDN and CDR2 as FVKESK. Trimming took 2 bases from V and 8 from J, leaving 3 bases between them. The length of the CDR3 is 11 residues. CDR3 region: CASSQREKLFF. The CDR3 bases are TGTGCCAGCAGCCAACGCGAAAAACTGTTTTTT.

V gene TRBV5-4 combines with J gene TRBJ2-1; D unresolved. The CDR3 is 15 residues long. V lost 0 bases and J 2 bases, leaving 9 bases between the germline ends. The germline gives CDR1 SGHNT, CDR2 YYREEE (reference sequence). The CDR3 loop reads CASSLGQATYNEQFF. The CDR3 nucleotides are TGTGCCAGCAGCTTGGGTCAAGCAACCTACAATGAGCAGTTCTTC. Full variable domain (remainder filled in from reference TRBV5-4 and TRBJ2-1): ETGVTQSPTHLIKTRGQQVTLRCSSQSGHNTVSWYQQALGQGPQFIFQYYREEENGRGNFPPRFSGLQFPNYSSELNVNALELDDSALYLCASSLGQATYNEQFFGPGTRLTVL.

The chain recombines TRBV20-1 with TRBJ2-1; 14 bases align to TRBD2. The germline CDR1 and CDR2 sequences are DFQATT and SNEGSKA (reference sequence). The CDR3 runs 16 residues. The trim removed 5 bases at V and 2 bases at J, leaving 5 bases unmatched. The CDR3 region has the DNA TGCAGTGCTTACGGGACTAGCGGGAGTGCCTACAATGAGCAGTTCTTC. Translation: CSAYGTSGSAYNEQFF.

The V and J genes are TRBV24-1 and TRBJ2-2, with D hard to call. The CDR3 extends over 12 amino acids. The V and J ends lost 5 bases and 6 bases respectively, with 6 bases between them. Germline CDR1 is KGHDR and CDR2 is SFDVKD. The CDR3 DNA reads as TGTGCCACCAGTGCTGTTCCCGGGGAGCTGTTTTTT. It encodes CATSAVPGELFF.

The chain joins TRBV20-1 to TRBJ1-1, with no clear D. Deletions cut 2 bases from V and 6 bases from J, with 16 bases between. CDR3 length: 14 amino acids. The germline CDR1 and CDR2 sequences are DFQATT and SNEGSKA (reference sequence). CDR3 nucleotide sequence: TGCAGTGCTAGACCCCGCGGGAGTCAAGCTGAAGCTTTCTTT. It codes for CSARPRGSQAEAFF.

V gene TRBV18 combines with J gene TRBJ2-1; TRBD2 matches 13 bases. Germline CDR1 is KGHSH and CDR2 is LQKENI. V shed 3 bases, J shed 7 bases, and the junction held 9 bases outside the gene matches. This CDR3 region has 17 residues. For the CDR3, the DNA is TGTGCCAGCTCACCCAGACTAGCGGGAGGCTCATGGAATGAGCAGTTCTTC. The encoded protein is CASSPRLAGGSWNEQFF.

This clonotype appeared many times. CDR3 protein: CASSTRDREAGELFF. The CDR3 nucleotides read TGTGCCAGCAGCACCCGGGACAGGGAGGCCGGGGAGCTGTTTTTT. The J gene is TRBJ2-2, the V gene TRBV5-4, with 9 nucleotides matching TRBD1. Germline CDR1 reads SGHNT; CDR2 reads YYREEE (reference sequence). CDR3 size: 15 residues. Trimming took 4 bases from V and 6 from J; bases not matched to a gene: 7. Using reference TRBV5-4 and TRBJ2-2 for the parts outside the CDR3, the full variable domain is ETGVTQSPTHLIKTRGQQVTLRCSSQSGHNTVSWYQQALGQGPQFIFQYYREEENGRGNFPPRFSGLQFPNYSSELNVNALELDDSALYLCASSTRDREAGELFFGEGSRLTVL.

The rearrangement uses TRBV20-1 and TRBJ2-3; D unresolved. V dropped 4 bases and J dropped 3 bases, with 5 bases sitting between them. The CDR3 has 11 amino acids. The V gene's germline CDR1 is DFQATT and CDR2 SNEGSKA (reference sequence). The CDR3 here is CSATETDTQYF. The CDR3 nucleotides read TGCAGTGCTACCGAGACAGATACGCAGTATTTT.

This clonotype was detected many times. V and J are TRBV11-2 and TRBJ2-3; TRBD2 aligns across 10 bases. Germline loops: CDR1 SGHAT, CDR2 FQNNGV. The length of the CDR3 is 19 residues. V shed 4 bases and J 6 bases; nucleotides not matched to a gene: 19. The CDR3 DNA follows: TGTGCCAGCAGCTCGCGGCGGCCTAGCGGGAGAAGAGATCTGGATACGCAGTATTTT. Translation gives CASSSRRPSGRRDLDTQYF.

V usage is TRBV11-2 and J usage is TRBJ1-2; unclear D gene. Trimming cost V 2 bases and J 2 bases, with 12 bases left between them. The CDR3 is 15 residues long. Germline lookup yields CDR1 SGHAT and CDR2 FQNNGV. The CDR3 loop reads CASSLKNTPNYGYTF. Written as DNA, the CDR3 is TGTGCCAGCAGCTTAAAGAACACGCCGAACTATGGCTACACCTTC.

This clonotype was recorded a few times. This chain connects TRBV20-1 to TRBJ2-1, with D hard to call. Germline CDR1 reads DFQATT; CDR2 reads SNEGSKA (reference sequence). The length of the CDR3 is 16 residues. V was cut by 0 bases and J by 0 bases, with 12 bases left in between. The CDR3 coding sequence is TGCAGTGCTAGAGATCTGGGCCGAAGCTCCTACAATGAGCAGTTCTTC. Translated: CSARDLGRSSYNEQFF.